These T cell receptor beta chains were read from a single sample in a study of cytomegalovirus exposure and HLA in healthy donors. Generated by immunoSEQ multiplex PCR, the TCRdb table keeps only in-frame clones and is missing some. The sample includes under 200,000 clones, roughly nine tenths of them seen just once. The sequenced sample was PBMCs. These receptor sequences come from a woman younger than 35 in good health and CMV-seropositive. Both conserved end residues are part of each CDR3. Fields, in order: V gene, clone size, J gene, D gene, CDR3 DNA, CDR3 protein. The D gene is left open where the match is weak. Clone size, where shown, is once, few, many, or a class for clones that have expanded.

>TRBV27|NA|TRBJ1-5|TRBD1
TGTGCCAGCAGCTACGACAGGGGAGGGCAGCCCCAGCATTTT
CASSYDRGGQPQHF
>TRBV6-5|NA|TRBJ2-7|NA
TGTGCCAGCAGTTACTCGGCAGGTACCTACGAGCAGTACTTC
CASSYSAGTYEQYF
>TRBV19|NA|TRBJ2-7|TRBD1
TGTGCCACTAGAGGGACAGTCAGCTCCTACGAGCAGTACTTC
CATRGTVSSYEQYF
>TRBV27|NA|TRBJ1-4|NA
TGTGCCAGCAGTTTCCGGGGAACTAATGAAAAACTGTTTTTT
CASSFRGTNEKLFF
>TRBV6-1|NA|TRBJ1-2|TRBD1
TGTGCCAGCAGAGCCGGGACAGGCAACTATGGCTACACCTTC
CASRAGTGNYGYTF
>TRBV14|NA|TRBJ2-7|TRBD1
TGTGCCAGCAGCCCCTACAGGGTCGGACAGGACGAGCAGTACTTC
CASSPYRVGQDEQYF
>TRBV5-4|once|TRBJ2-7|NA
TGTGCCAGCAGCCCGACAGGCCCCCGAGCCGGTTACGAGCAGTACTTC
CASSPTGPRAGYEQYF
>TRBV6-5|NA|TRBJ2-5|TRBD2
TGTGCCAGCACGGTAGCGGGAGGGGTCCAAGAGACCCAGTACTTC
CASTVAGGVQETQYF
>TRBV4-2|NA|TRBJ1-2|NA
TGTGCCAGCAGCCAAGAGGCGGGAGTCGGCTACACCTTC
CASSQEAGVGYTF
>TRBV6-5|few|TRBJ2-1|NA
TGTGCCAGCAGACCCACAGACACCTACAATGAGCAGTTCTTC
CASRPTDTYNEQFF
>TRBV30|NA|TRBJ2-3|NA
TGTGCCTGGAGCTGGGGAAAAGCGGGCCTTAGCACAGATACGCAGTATTTT
CAWSWGKAGLSTDTQYF
>TRBV5-4|NA|TRBJ1-1|NA
TGTGCCAGCAGCTTCGGGGTAATGGACACTGAAGCTTTCTTT
CASSFGVMDTEAFF
>TRBV7-2|NA|TRBJ2-2|NA
TGTGCCAGCAGCCCGGACACCTACACCGGGGAGCTGTTTTTT
CASSPDTYTGELFF
>TRBV4-1|NA|TRBJ1-3|TRBD1
TGCGCCAGCAGCCAACTAACACAGGGGGCGCCGGGAAACACCATATATTTT
CASSQLTQGAPGNTIYF
>TRBV6-1|NA|TRBJ1-6|NA
TGTGCCAGCAGTGAACCACAGGGCGCTAATAATTCACCCCTCCACTTT
CASSEPQGANNSPLHF
>TRBV5-1|NA|TRBJ2-7|NA
TGCGCCAGCAGCTTGGTATTCAGTTCCTCCTACGAGCAGTACTTC
CASSLVFSSSYEQYF
>TRBV18|NA|TRBJ2-7|TRBD1
TGTGCCAGCTCACCTAAGCCCGCACAGGGGGGCCCTCGCTACGAGCAGTACTTC
CASSPKPAQGGPRYEQYF
>TRBV4-1|NA|TRBJ2-1|TRBD1
TGCGCCAGCAGCCAAGCCGGGACAGTGTACAATGAGCAGTTCTTC
CASSQAGTVYNEQFF
>TRBV5-4|NA|TRBJ2-5|NA
TGTGCCAGCAGCCAAAATTCCCAGGGAGGAAAGACCCAGTACTTC
CASSQNSQGGKTQYF
>TRBV6-6|NA|TRBJ2-1|TRBD1
TGTGCCAGCAGGCCCGGGACAGGGGACAATGAGCAGTTCTTC
CASRPGTGDNEQFF
>TRBV6-6|once|TRBJ1-2|NA
TGTGCCAGCAGTTACTCGAACGGGGGACGTGGCTACACCTTC
CASSYSNGGRGYTF
>TRBV9|NA|TRBJ2-5|TRBD2
TGTGCCAGCAGCGTGAGTCAGCGGGGGGGCTGGGAGACCCAGTACTTC
CASSVSQRGGWETQYF
>TRBV5-5|NA|TRBJ2-7|NA
TGTGCCAGCAGCCCAGGGAATACATACGAGCAGTACTTC
CASSPGNTYEQYF
>TRBV5-1|NA|TRBJ1-1|NA
TGCGCCAGCAGCTTATATTCGGGGGGGAACACTGAAGCTTTCTTT
CASSLYSGGNTEAFF
>TRBV9|once|TRBJ1-1|NA
TGTGCCAGCAGCCAAGGAGGGAACACTGAAGCTTTCTTT
CASSQGGNTEAFF
>TRBV19|NA|TRBJ1-2|TRBD1
TGTGCCAGTACCTCCCACCCCCCGGGACAGGACCTCTATGGCTACACCTTC
CASTSHPPGQDLYGYTF
>TRBV7-6|NA|TRBJ2-3|TRBD2
TGTGCCAGCAGCTTGAAGCCGGGACTAGCAGGGGATACGCAGTATTTT
CASSLKPGLAGDTQYF
>TRBV5-1|NA|TRBJ2-1|TRBD2
TGCGCCAGCAGCACCTTAGCGGGGACTGAGCAGTTCTTC
CASSTLAGTEQFF
>TRBV7-9|NA|TRBJ1-5|NA
TGTGCCAGCAGCTTAGTTGACGGGGGACCCCAGCATTTT
CASSLVDGGPQHF
>TRBV9|NA|TRBJ2-5|TRBD2
TGTGCCAGCAGCGTGCTAGCGGACCAAGAGACCCAGTACTTC
CASSVLADQETQYF
>TRBV27|NA|TRBJ2-3|NA
TGTGCCAGCAGCACAGGGATTAGCACAGATACGCAGTATTTT
CASSTGISTDTQYF
>TRBV27|NA|TRBJ2-1|NA
TGTGCCAGCAGTCTTGCCTCCGGGACAAAGGACTACAATGAGCAGTTCTTC
CASSLASGTKDYNEQFF
>TRBV7-2|NA|TRBJ2-5|TRBD1
TGTGCCAGCAGCTTACCGGCCGGGACAGGGGGCGCCAGGCAAGAGACCCAGTACTTC
CASSLPAGTGGARQETQYF
>TRBV11-2|NA|TRBJ2-2|NA
TGTGCCAGCAGCGACTATAGAGGGCCGAACACCGGGGAGCTGTTTTTT
CASSDYRGPNTGELFF
>TRBV27|NA|TRBJ2-4|TRBD2
TGTGCCAGCAGTTCCCAATATAGCGGGTCTCGCTCCAAAAACATTCAGTACTTC
CASSSQYSGSRSKNIQYF
>TRBV7-6|NA|TRBJ2-7|NA
TGTGCCAGCAGCTTACGAGACAGAAGTTTAAACGAGCAGTACTTC
CASSLRDRSLNEQYF
>TRBV28|NA|TRBJ2-5|NA
TGTGCCAGCAGGAGTCCAACCATGGGTGGCAGGGAAGAGACCCAGTACTTC
CASRSPTMGGREETQYF
>TRBV11-2|many|TRBJ2-1|TRBD2
TGTGCCAGCAGCCGGACTAGATCGTACAATGAGCAGTTCTTC
CASSRTRSYNEQFF
>TRBV7-6|NA|TRBJ2-3|TRBD2
TGTGCCAGCAGCTCCCGGGGGGATGGGGCAGATACGCAGTATTTT
CASSSRGDGADTQYF
>TRBV18|NA|TRBJ2-7|NA
TGTGCCAGCTCACTCAGGACTACGGATTTGTACGAGCAGTACTTC
CASSLRTTDLYEQYF
>TRBV6-5|NA|TRBJ1-2|NA
TGTGCCAGCAGTCCTAGAGGGATTAACTATGGCTACACCTTC
CASSPRGINYGYTF
>TRBV28|NA|TRBJ1-3|TRBD1
TGTGCCAGCAGTTCACACCGGAACAGGGGTGGAAACACCATATATTTT
CASSSHRNRGGNTIYF
>TRBV6-5|NA|TRBJ2-7|NA
TGTGCCAGCAGTTACGATTCCGGGTACGAGCAGTACTTC
CASSYDSGYEQYF
>TRBV7-2|once|TRBJ2-3|NA
TGTGCCAGCAGCTTTCCCGGCACAGATACGCAGTATTTT
CASSFPGTDTQYF
>TRBV11-2|NA|TRBJ2-3|NA
TGTGCCAGCAGCTTCGAAGGTCGGAGGGGCACAGATACGCAGTATTTT
CASSFEGRRGTDTQYF
>TRBV18|NA|TRBJ1-2|NA
TGTGCCAGCTCACCAATCCCGGGGAACTATGGCTACACCTTC
CASSPIPGNYGYTF
>TRBV2|NA|TRBJ1-5|NA
TGTGCCAGCAGACCCCAAGGACAGCTCCTAGGGCAGCCCCAGCATTTT
CASRPQGQLLGQPQHF
>TRBV19|NA|TRBJ2-2|TRBD2
TGTGCCAGTAGCGAGCTAGCGGGAGGGGTGAACACCGGGGAGCTGTTTTTT
CASSELAGGVNTGELFF
>TRBV11-3|NA|TRBJ2-2|TRBD1
TGTGCCAGCAGCTCTCCAACAGGGGGCCCCGGGGAGCTGTTTTTT
CASSSPTGGPGELFF
>TRBV9|NA|TRBJ2-3|TRBD2
TGTGCCAGCAGCGTAGTCGGGGGGGCCCCAGATACGCAGTATTTT
CASSVVGGAPDTQYF
>TRBV7-2|few|TRBJ1-3|TRBD1
TGTGCCAGCAGCCAAACCGGGACAGCCTCTGGAAACACCATATATTTT
CASSQTGTASGNTIYF
>TRBV29-1|NA|TRBJ1-2|TRBD1
TGCAGCGTCTTTCCGCTCCCCCGGGACAGGGGGCAAGACATAGATGGCTACACCTTC
CSVFPLPRDRGQDIDGYTF
>TRBV30|few|TRBJ1-1|TRBD1
TGTGCCTGGAGTGAAGGGACAGCGAACACTGAAGCTTTCTTT
CAWSEGTANTEAFF
>TRBV28|NA|TRBJ1-5|TRBD1
TGTGCCAGCAGGTGGACAGGTGCACCGCCCCAGCATTTT
CASRWTGAPPQHF
>TRBV6-5|NA|TRBJ2-5|NA
TGTGCCAGCAGTACCCCAGGGGCCTTAGAGACCCAGTACTTC
CASSTPGALETQYF
>TRBV18|NA|TRBJ2-1|NA
TGTGCCAGCTCACCAGCTCCGGGTTTTGAGGGCTACAATGAGCAGTTCTTC
CASSPAPGFEGYNEQFF
>TRBV19|NA|TRBJ2-3|TRBD1
TGTGCCAGTAGTATAGGTGACAGGGGTCATACGCAGTATTTT
CASSIGDRGHTQYF
>TRBV27|NA|TRBJ1-1|TRBD1
TGTGCCAGCAGAACAGGGGCGAACACTGAAGCTTTCTTT
CASRTGANTEAFF